This T cell receptor beta chain appears in the sequencing data of a study of control samples from healthy donors and cancer patients. Losses at the gene ends were 2 bases for V and 5 bases for J; bases not matched to a gene: 1. The CDR3 is 13 amino acids. The method was immunoSEQ multiplex PCR; TCRdb's version includes in-frame clones alone and lacks a portion of them. The table has 150,000 to 200,000 clones, 90% seen once; the top ten hold 1.4%. J is TRBJ2-5 and V is TRBV12-3 or TRBV12-4, with 8 nucleotides matching TRBD2. The sequencing sample was made of blood. This receptor was taken from a woman in her forties or fifties in good health. CDR3 coding DNA: TGTGCCAGCAGTTTAAGCGGGAGCGAGACCCAGTACTTC. Its protein is CASSLSGSETQYF.